This T cell receptor beta chain was found in a study of T cell repertoires in cytomegalovirus infection. Turning to the study itself: In public TCR beta signatures, there were indications of both CMV infection and matching HLA type. Broader study findings: The study identified carriers of CMV plus the relevant HLA from cumulative public TCR beta family frequency.

A single record per CDR3 protein comes from TCRdb applying MiXCR to the reads. This repertoire shows 110,000 or so distinct CDR3 sequences, around 31% found once; its top ten account for about 40%. On this clonotype itself: Antigen unknown.

Trimming pared 2 bases from V and 2 bases from J, leaving 7 bases between. This CDR3 contains 14 residues. The clonotype comes from a human donor in good health (CMV status not recorded). Some clones in this sample may be carry-over from other donors' samples. The chain couples TRBV12-3 or TRBV12-4 to TRBJ2-1; no clear D. The sample was CD8+ T cells from cultured PBMCs, taken from culture after CMV antigen stimulation. CDR3 coding DNA: TGTGCCAGCAGTTTAATGGGCACCTACAATGAGCAGTTCTTC. Its protein is CASSLMGTYNEQFF.